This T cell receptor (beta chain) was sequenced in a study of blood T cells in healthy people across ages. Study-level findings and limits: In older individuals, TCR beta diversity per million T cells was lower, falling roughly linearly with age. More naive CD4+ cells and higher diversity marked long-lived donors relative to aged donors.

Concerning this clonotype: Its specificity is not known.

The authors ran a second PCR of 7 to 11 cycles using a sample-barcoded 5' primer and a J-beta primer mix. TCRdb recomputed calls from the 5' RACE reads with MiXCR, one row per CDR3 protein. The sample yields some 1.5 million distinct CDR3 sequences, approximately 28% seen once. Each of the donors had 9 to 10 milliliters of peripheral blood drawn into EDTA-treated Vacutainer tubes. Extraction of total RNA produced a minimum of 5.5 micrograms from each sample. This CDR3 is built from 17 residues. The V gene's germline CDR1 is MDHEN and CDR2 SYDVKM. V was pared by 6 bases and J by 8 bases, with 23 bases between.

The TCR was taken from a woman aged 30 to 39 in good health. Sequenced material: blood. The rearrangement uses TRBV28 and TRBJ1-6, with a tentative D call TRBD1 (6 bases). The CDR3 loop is CASSLNRNRAGDSPLHF. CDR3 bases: TGTGCCAGCAGCCTAAATAGAAACAGGGCCGGGGATTCACCCCTCCACTTT.